This TCR beta chain was observed in a study of STAT3 mutations in large granular lymphocyte leukemia. Regarding the study as a whole: Sampling intervals varied between patients and samples. In several patients, dominant TCR clone burden exceeded STAT3 mutant burden. Every T-cell large granular lymphocyte leukemia patient had at least one immunodominant TCR beta clonotype. TCR clonotype switching after therapy occurred in about 35% of the 18 patients.

Trimming left V 2 bases short and J 3 bases short, with 11 bases between. There are 14 residues in the CDR3. Germline V gene lookup returns CDR1 KGHSH and CDR2 LQKENI. About this clone itself: Its antigen is still unknown.

Some 41,000 productive templates were obtained per sample on average. Profiled with immunoSEQ multiplex PCR; TCRdb holds only in-frame clones, not every one. The repertoire holds about 5,400 clones, with approximately 49% as singletons. Material for sequencing was peripheral blood mononuclear cells. This chain links TRBV18 with TRBJ2-7, with D possibly being TRBD1 (5 bases). This receptor was taken from a woman aged 70-85 years with T-cell large granular lymphocyte leukemia. Some clones in this sample may be carry-over from other donors' samples. CDR3 residues: CASSPVTQGYEQYF. CDR3 bases: TGTGCCAGCTCACCAGTCACGCAGGGCTACGAGCAGTACTTC.